This entry features one TCR beta chain sequence. This clone was counted a few times. Its antigen specificity is not known. No base qualities exist here, and no much larger clone lies one base off it. The sample originates from a study of cytomegalovirus exposure and HLA in healthy donors (dated by TCRdb to 2015 to 2018). Study-level background: An earlier analysis of fewer than 750 of the donors reported about 300 Gb of sequence data and 95 million to 130 million unique TCR beta sequences obtained from about 200 million T cells. About 280 gigabases of sequencing data and around 90 million unique TCR sequences made up an early release that covered 500 to 650 HLA-typed donors. Of the 398 genotyped donors, 75% to 85% were placed in the genetic ancestry cluster associated with self-reported Caucasian donors. The study was designed to test whether signatures of past pathogen exposure could be identified by cataloging public T cell receptors. The T cell repertoires of under 750 subjects were profiled by immunosequencing and related to cytomegalovirus serostatus. Along with the 666-subject first cohort, a separate validation cohort of 120 different subjects was used. High-throughput TCR immunosequencing, statistical association of individual TCRs with disease status, and machine learning were combined to predict cytomegalovirus infection status. To study patterns of TCR occurrence, a later analysis re-analyzed previously published TCR beta repertoires from around 670 donors and added high-resolution HLA genotyping. Rather than drawing on any new phenotypic data, the later analysis identified candidate immune exposures from TCR beta sequences and the way those sequences occurred across donors. In an earlier analysis of roughly 580 of the donors, high-throughput TCR beta sequencing was used to judge whether each TCR beta V gene segment behaved as functional or pseudogenic. Alongside the repertoire data, information on donor age, sex, ethnicity and CMV serostatus was compiled. Genome-wide SNP genotypes for about three fifths of the 666 donors were used in a later genetic analysis, which treated that subset as a discovery cohort. All discovery cohort repertoires had been generated on a single sequencing platform. Both class I and class II loci were covered by HLA typing, at four-digit resolution. Typing coverage differed by locus: A, B, C, DRB1 and DQB1 were typed in about 620-630 donors, DQA1 in about 500, DPA1 in some 570, and DPB1 in roughly 450. A few DR-DQ haplotypes were handled as single units for association and clustering because linkage in the cohort was strong. On average, around 230,000 unique TCR beta nucleotide sequences were sequenced per donor among 398 genotyped donors of the cohort, with approximately 18% of those sequences being non-productive. Here is what the overall study found, with its caveats: A cluster of highly shared sequence variants was judged likely to be a technical artifact of the sequencing pipeline. Roughly uniform sequencing depth across donors was assumed in presence/absence analyses, although this assumption may not hold. An association between a missense DCLRE1C variant and V-gene and J-gene trimming of TCR beta chains was found in a later genetic analysis and replicated in an independent cohort. An earlier analysis of approximately 540 of the donors showed that most TCR beta V segments appeared in productive rearrangements either about 90% or about 30% of the time, which broadly matched IMGT annotations. The authors suggested that the approach could potentially be generalized to other disease states and immunological phenotypes. The classifier was reported to diagnose cytomegalovirus status with high specificity and sensitivity in both the original and validation cohorts. Correlated functional status among segregating V segments might be attributable to linkage disequilibrium, but an unknown experimental factor could not be ruled out. A later analysis found that most CMV-associated TCR beta chains appeared HLA-restricted, with HLA associations seemingly driven largely by CMV exposure. In the study, some 180 TCR beta chains were listed as associated with cytomegalovirus. This cohort had only TCR beta chains sequenced, and the lack of alpha or paired-chain data limited which features could be detected. Most TCR sequences were seen in very few donors, while some public TCRs were found in many individuals. In a later analysis, 16,951 TCR beta sequences were associated with specific HLA alleles at a false discovery rate of 0.05. CMV serostatus was the only immune exposure information available for the cohort. Some IMGT-functional V segments, including TRBV6-2 and TRBV6-3, could not be distinguished by the 87-base-pair reads and were therefore excluded. A few of the identified cytomegalovirus-associated TCR beta chains were confirmed in vitro to be specific for cytomegalovirus antigens. The earlier analysis of 587 of the donors excluded roughly 17 rarely observed V segments, including chromosome 9 orphons, because counts were too low. In a later analysis, the rate of TCR association differed among HLA loci, with DRB1 alleles having the most associated TCRs and HLA-C alleles having the fewest. Assigning TCR associations to individual alleles was difficult when HLA alleles, especially DR and DQ, strongly co-occurred. A further reported finding was that TCR beta sequences accurately predicted the HLA-A and HLA-B alleles for most subjects in the first cohort. In a later analysis, HLA-associated TCR beta chains showed more clonal expansion and lower generation probabilities than non-associated chains that were equally common. Because HLA typing was unavailable for some donors at each locus, only the typed subset was used in association tests. A later analysis reported that several top co-occurrence clusters appeared linked to parvovirus B19, influenza, CMV and Epstein-Barr virus. A later genetic analysis reported fewer N-insertions in productive TCRs among donors in an Asian-associated ancestry cluster than the roughly 700-donor mean.

The CDR3 contains 14 residues, cysteine and phenylalanine counted. Only the CDR3 region is kept as DNA, spanning 42 bases read in frame from base 1. In the germline V gene (reference sequence), CDR1 corresponds to MNHNY and CDR2 to SVGAGI. At the junction V is shortened by 0 bases and J by 14 bases; bases outside the gene matches: 5. The cohort comprised 666 healthy bone marrow donors. At the time of sampling, all cohort members were nominally healthy, though unrecorded immune exposures were likely present. The donor was CMV seronegative and belonged to the group of 380 or so seronegative cohort members. Each donor provided a peripheral blood sample, and peripheral blood mononuclear cells were used for TCR beta sequencing. The Qiagen DNeasy Blood Extraction Kit was used to extract genomic DNA from the blood cell samples. Libraries came from the immunoSEQ multiplex PCR assay. For the multiplex PCR, a mixture combining 60 forward primers for TCR Vbeta segments and 13 reverse primers for TCR Jbeta segments was used. The CDR3 region of rearranged TCR beta genes was amplified from genomic DNA by a multiplex PCR assay. The Illumina HiSeq System was used to sequence the amplified TCR beta libraries as 87-base-pair reads. On the authors' methods: In a later analysis, 80 million or so unique TCR beta chains were counted across the 500 to 850 repertoires, and about 10 million of these chains were shared by at least two donors. To remove PCR and sequencing errors, raw reads were error-corrected and collapsed into unique sequences using a nearest-neighbor algorithm that merged closely related sequences. Alignment of CDR3 sequences to IMGT reference sequences was used to assign V, D and J gene segments. For a sequence to be retained, at least a six-nucleotide match to both a V gene segment and a J gene segment was required. A rearrangement counted as productive if the CDR3 had no stop codons and remained in frame with V and J, and every other rearrangement counted as non-productive. Following IMGT convention, CDR3 was defined as the stretch from the second conserved V-encoded cysteine to the conserved J-encoded phenylalanine. In an earlier analysis of roughly 580 of the donors, sequences lacking an unambiguous match to a single V gene segment were excluded. An earlier analysis of some 610 of the donors called V segments functional above 56.7% productive rearrangements and segregating when the between-donor standard deviation exceeded 5%. A statistical classification framework was built to diagnose cytomegalovirus status from the catalog of TCR beta chain sequences. In a later analysis, TCR nucleotide sequences were compared against IMGT/GENE-DB human TR gene sequences so that V and J genes could be assigned. The TCRdist pipeline was used in a later analysis to assign CDR3 sequences and most-parsimonious VDJ recombination scenarios. A later analysis defined each TCR beta chain by its CDR3 amino acid sequence plus V-gene family, and excluded reads lacking a unique V-gene family. As a way to deal with suspected cross-contamination and a sequencing artifact, a later analysis dropped more than 500 nucleotide sequences that were highly shared and had low generation probability. A later analysis calculated a clonal expansion index for each public chain from normalized within-repertoire ranks of inferred template counts. A later analysis computed generation probabilities with a VDJ recombination model fitted to out-of-frame rearrangements, and checked the results against IGoR. A later analysis scored TCR-TCR, TCR-HLA and TCR-CMV co-occurrence with hypergeometric tests, applying a repertoire-size bias correction to TCR pairs. To estimate false discovery rates, a later analysis permuted the HLA or CMV assignments 20 times. In a later analysis, co-occurring TCRs were grouped with DBSCAN, and TCRdist sequence similarity was added when clustering was performed within HLA-allele-positive subsets. Repertoires with fewer than 30,000 or more than 120,000 public chains were left out of co-occurrence clustering, as were five repertoires with anomalous nucleotide sharing. TCRdb limited this immuneACCESS table to in-frame rearrangements with V and J called. A share of clones is missing; checked studies link under half to unresolved V genes, and the rest is unexplained. V and J calls and clone size follow that table, whereas D and trimming were derived from the DNA. This sample lists around 300,000 clones; under 80% were detected once. The ten top clones hold 2% to 2.5% of the sample.

The chain links TRBV6-6 with TRBJ1-6, with 9 central nucleotides matching TRBD1. The specimen sequenced was PBMCs. This clonotype was obtained from a female donor in good health and CMV-seronegative. The CDR3 corresponds to CASSYSGGTGTLHF. The nucleotide sequence reads TGTGCCAGCAGTTACTCAGGGGGGACAGGGACCCTCCACTTT.